Below are 22 T cell receptor beta chains sequenced from a single sample in a study of shared clonotypes between healthy human individuals. Naive-designated CD8 cells lacked CD45RO, were positively enriched for CCR7, and omitted terminally differentiated effector memory CD45RA+ cells. Profiling relied on immunoSEQ multiplex PCR, and the TCRdb table lists in-frame clones only, not all of them. The sample consists of around 1,900,000 clones, roughly 93% of them appearing once. The sample was naive CD8+ T cells from PBMCs. The receptors derive from a man aged 18 to 29 in good health. Some clones in this sample may be carry-over from other donors' samples.

This chain joins TRBV19 and TRBJ2-1; D possibly matches TRBD1 or TRBD2 (5 bases each). Trimming shortened V by 5 bases and J by 2 bases, and 19 bases separated the two germline ends. From germline, CDR1 is LNHDA and CDR2 SQIVND (reference sequence). This CDR3 spans 17 amino acids. CDR3 sequence reads: CASSPRGPLRPYNEQFF. The CDR3 DNA reads as TGTGCCAGTAGTCCCCGGGGCCCCCTTAGGCCCTACAATGAGCAGTTCTTC.

The genes are TRBV2 and TRBJ2-1; D unclear. Germline lookup yields CDR1 SNHLY and CDR2 FYNNEI. V gave up 4 bases and J gave up 6 bases, with 7 bases separating them. CDR3 length: 12 amino acids. The CDR3: CASSVPANEQFF. The CDR3 nucleotides are TGTGCCAGCAGTGTCCCCGCCAATGAGCAGTTCTTC. Combining the CDR3 with reference TRBV2 and TRBJ2-1 gives the whole variable domain EPEVTQTPSHQVTQMGQEVILRCVPISNHLYFYWYRQILGQKVEFLVSFYNNEISEKSEIFDDQFSVERPDGSNFTLKIRSTKLEDSAMYFCASSVPANEQFFGPGTRLTVL.

On this clone itself: Distinct nucleotide sequences in the sample also encode this CDR3. The chain employs TRBV29-1 and TRBJ1-3, with 10 bases fitting TRBD1. The junction had 7 bases not matched to a gene; V was cut back by 7 bases and J by 4 bases. CDR3 length: 14 residues. Germline CDR1 is SQVTM and CDR2 is ANQGSEA. Here the CDR3 DNA reads TGCAGCGCCGGGACAGGGGCGTTAGGAAACACCATATATTTT. It translates to CSAGTGALGNTIYF.

The V and J genes are TRBV6-5 and TRBJ2-5, with D perhaps matching TRBD2 (6 bases). This CDR3 region has 11 residues. Trimming left V 10 bases short and J 5 bases short, with 11 bases between. Germline V gene sequence: CDR1 MNHEY, CDR2 SVGAGI. The CDR3: CATRGWETQYF. Written as DNA, the CDR3 is TGTGCCACGCGGGGTTGGGAGACCCAGTACTTC.

V and J are TRBV9 and TRBJ2-1; TRBD2 aligns across 9 bases. The length of the CDR3 is 19 residues. Germline trimming cut 0 bases from V and 1 base from J; bases unmatched to any gene: 11. Germline V CDR1 and CDR2: SGDLS, YYNGEE. The CDR3 sequence: CASSVESQLAGKSYNEQFF. CDR3 coding DNA: TGTGCCAGCAGCGTAGAATCCCAGCTAGCGGGAAAGTCCTACAATGAGCAGTTCTTC.

This clone was recorded a few times. The same CDR3 can be traced to other DNA sequences in this sample. The rearrangement joins TRBV5-1 to TRBJ1-1; D perhaps matches TRBD1 (6 bases). Trimming took 0 bases from V and 1 from J, leaving 13 bases between them. Germline-derived CDR1 and CDR2 are SGHRS and YFSETQ. The CDR3 runs 16 residues. CDR3 nucleotides: TGCGCCAGCAGCTTGGGCCCCGGACAGCCGAACACTGAAGCTTTCTTT. It codes for CASSLGPGQPNTEAFF.

This clone has a handful of counts. This chain uses TRBV10-2 with TRBJ1-1; 7 bases fit TRBD1. This CDR3 region has 15 residues. Germline values: CDR1 WSHSY, CDR2 SAAADI. J lost 2 bases, V lost 4 bases, and 7 bases had no gene match. The CDR3 sequence: CASSAVRQGNTEAFF. CDR3 DNA: TGCGCCAGCAGTGCCGTCCGACAGGGTAACACTGAAGCTTTCTTT.

V gene TRBV12-5 combines with J gene TRBJ1-2, with 9 bases identical to TRBD1. V was pared by 4 bases and J by 7 bases, with 7 bases of the junction left unmatched. There are 14 residues in the CDR3. Germline V gene sequence: CDR1 LGHNT, CDR2 FRNRAP. The CDR3 DNA is TGTGCTAGTGGTTGGGACAGGGAGGGCACTGGCTACACCTTC. Protein sequence: CASGWDREGTGYTF.

This clone came up once. V is TRBV7-9 and J is TRBJ2-1, with 9 bases that match TRBD1. With V trimmed by 4 bases and J by 0 bases, 4 bases remained unmatched. Germline V gene sequence: CDR1 SEHNR, CDR2 FQNEAQ (reference sequence). The length of the CDR3 is 16 residues. The CDR3 reads CASSSRQGDSYNEQFF. CDR3 bases: TGTGCCAGCAGCTCGAGACAGGGGGACTCCTACAATGAGCAGTTCTTC. The full variable domain, its missing parts supplied by reference TRBV7-9 and TRBJ2-1, is DTGVSQNPRHKITKRGQNVTFRCDPISEHNRLYWYRQTLGQGPEFLTYFQNEAQLEKSRLLSDRFSAERPKGSFSTLEIQRTEQGDSAMYLCASSSRQGDSYNEQFFGPGTRLTVL.

The chain has TRBV6-5 and TRBJ2-7; 8 nucleotides align to TRBD1. CDR1 MNHEY and CDR2 SVGAGI come from the germline V gene. CDR3 size: 16 residues. Losses at the gene ends were 2 bases for V and 1 base for J; bases not matched to a gene: 7. CDR3 DNA sequence: TGTGCCAGCAGTTACACTCACAGGGGGGCATCCTACGAGCAGTACTTC. Translating gives CASSYTHRGASYEQYF.

This sequence joins TRBV7-2 and TRBJ2-1; 7 nucleotides line up with TRBD2. Per germline, CDR1 SGHTA and CDR2 FQGNSA. The CDR3 totals 13 residues. With 4 bases clipped from V and 7 bases from J, the junction kept 4 bases outside the gene matches. The CDR3 region has the DNA TGTGCCAGCAGCTGGGGGGGAAGTAATGAGCAGTTCTTC. Translating gives CASSWGGSNEQFF.

The chain couples TRBV7-7 to TRBJ2-1, with TRBD2 identical over 7 bases. Germline trimming cut 3 bases from V and 7 bases from J; bases unmatched to any gene: 6. CDR3 length: 14 residues. Germline CDR1 reads SSHAT; CDR2 reads FNYEAQ (reference sequence). The CDR3 DNA sequence: TGTGCCAGCAGCTTGGGACCAGCGGGGAATGAGCAGTTCTTC. Protein: CASSLGPAGNEQFF.

The J gene is TRBJ1-1, the V gene TRBV19; D is undetermined. In germline, CDR1 is LNHDA, CDR2 SQIVND (reference sequence). The ends were cut back, 1 base at V and 0 bases at J, with 18 bases in the middle. CDR3 length: 18 amino acids. Written as DNA, the CDR3 is TGTGCCAGTAGTATAGGAGCCAGGATGAAAAATTTGAACACTGAAGCTTTCTTT. Amino acids: CASSIGARMKNLNTEAFF.

J is TRBJ2-7 and V is TRBV4-3; the D is unclear. V was pared by 0 bases and J by 0 bases, with 12 bases between. Germline V gives CDR1 LGHNA, CDR2 YSLEER. The CDR3 runs to 16 residues. CDR3: CASSQEPARSSYEQYF. The DNA of the CDR3 is TGCGCCAGCAGCCAAGAACCAGCGAGGAGCTCCTACGAGCAGTACTTC.

The chain uses TRBV29-1 and TRBJ2-3, with D possibly matching TRBD1 (6 bases). CDR1 and CDR2 (germline): SQVTM, ANQGSEA. This CDR3 has 13 amino acids. V lost 8 bases to trimming and J lost 5 bases, with 17 bases between them. CDR3 bases: TGCAGCAGTAGTACAGGGTCTGTAGATACGCAGTATTTT. Amino acids: CSSSTGSVDTQYF.

The J gene is TRBJ1-1, the V gene TRBV13, with TRBD1 as a possible D gene (5 bases). Germline loops: CDR1 PRHDT, CDR2 FYEKMQ (reference sequence). V was clipped by 2 bases and J by 0 bases, with 7 bases between them. There are 14 residues in the CDR3. The CDR3 loop reads CASSLSRVNTEAFF. CDR3 nucleotide sequence: TGTGCCAGCAGCTTAAGCAGGGTGAACACTGAAGCTTTCTTT. Full variable domain (rest looked up from reference TRBV13 and TRBJ1-1): AAGVIQSPRHLIKEKRETATLKCYPIPRHDTVYWYQQGPGQDPQFLISFYEKMQSDKGSIPDRFSAQQFSDYHSELNMSSLELGDSALYFCASSLSRVNTEAFFGQGTRLTVV.

The chain is built from TRBV28 and TRBJ1-1; D perhaps matches TRBD1 (5 bases). Germline V lookup: CDR1 MDHEN, CDR2 SYDVKM. The CDR3 consists of 15 residues. V gave up 6 bases and J gave up 1 base, with 15 bases separating them. CDR3 loop: CASRESGVRNTEAFF. The CDR3 DNA follows: TGTGCCAGCAGGGAGTCGGGGGTCAGGAACACTGAAGCTTTCTTT.

The V gene is TRBV12-5, the J gene TRBJ2-2; 9 nucleotides match TRBD1. The CDR3 has 17 residues. The V gene end was trimmed by 0 bases and the J gene end by 5 bases; junction bases not matched to a gene: 7. The germline CDR1 and CDR2 sequences are LGHNT and FRNRAP. The CDR3 sequence: CASGLVPWTGETGELFF. The CDR3 DNA reads as TGTGCTAGTGGTTTGGTACCCTGGACAGGGGAAACCGGGGAGCTGTTTTTT.

The chain recombines TRBV4-2 with TRBJ1-1; possible D gene TRBD1, 5 bases. V lost 2 bases to trimming and J lost 10 bases, with 14 bases between them. The CDR3 consists of 13 residues. Germline V gene sequence: CDR1 LGHNA, CDR2 YNFKEQ. CDR3 residues: CASSQITGEGAFF. In DNA, the CDR3 is TGTGCCAGCAGCCAAATTACGGGGGAGGGAGCTTTCTTT.

This clone has only one observation. The genes are TRBV9 and TRBJ1-1, with 8 bases fitting TRBD1. Unmatched junction bases numbered 9, after V lost 5 bases and J lost 3 bases. Per the germline V gene, CDR1 is SGDLS and CDR2 is YYNGEE. The CDR3 runs 15 residues. CDR3 residues: CASSDRGQAHTEAFF. CDR3 DNA: TGTGCCAGCAGTGACCGGGGACAGGCACACACTGAAGCTTTCTTT.

The CDR3 region is CASSPSTGIYGYTF. Written as DNA, the CDR3 is TGTGCCAGCAGCCCTTCGACGGGTATCTATGGCTACACCTTC. The rearrangement links TRBV5-4 to TRBJ1-2; D gene unclear. The germline gives CDR1 SGHNT, CDR2 YYREEE (reference sequence). The V end was cut by 4 bases, the J end by 4 bases, with 14 bases between. There are 14 residues in the CDR3.

V gene TRBV15 combines with J gene TRBJ1-4, with a tentative D call TRBD1 (6 bases). The germline V and J ends were trimmed by 3 bases and 0 bases, with 11 bases remaining between them. The germline gives CDR1 LNHNV, CDR2 YYDKDF (reference sequence). The CDR3 consists of 16 residues. The CDR3: CATSSPGAATNEKLFF. CDR3 sequence (DNA): TGTGCCACCAGCAGTCCGGGGGCCGCAACTAATGAAAAACTGTTTTTT.